This T cell receptor beta chain was recorded in a study of T-cell memory formation after mild COVID-19. The wider study: Most TCR clusters belonged to a single donor.

The V end lost 5 bases, the J end lost 0 bases, and 14 bases lay between the germline ends. The CDR3 covers 16 residues. The germline V gene has CDR1 SEHNR and CDR2 FQNEAQ (reference sequence). Worth noting for this clonotype: The antigen is undetermined.

Researchers used 5'RACE with constant-segment primers to make TCR alpha and TCR beta cDNA libraries that carry sample barcodes and UMIs. TCRdb ran MiXCR on the 5' RACE reads and lists one entry per CDR3 protein. Of about 170,000 distinct CDR3 sequences in the sample, about an eighth were seen once. The study's findings and limits: Pre-infection memory carried some responding clones, suggesting that cross-reactive memory joined. Clones shrinking between day 15 and 85 showed a balanced CD4/CD8 split, and those that grew later tilted toward CD4+.

The receptor was isolated from a man between 18 and 35 years old who had mild COVID-19 (a few samples of this study predate the infection). Cell type and time point are not known. Sequencing was carried out using PBMCs or a T cell subset sorted from them (not recorded which). The rearrangement joins TRBV7-9 to TRBJ1-3; a possible D gene is TRBD1 (5 bases). CDR3 loop: CASSPGGAYSGNTIYF. The DNA of the CDR3 is TGTGCCAGCAGCCCCGGGGGAGCTTACTCTGGAAACACCATATATTTT.